A single sample is the source of the 18 T cell receptor beta chains below, sequenced in a study of T cells in women clearing cervical HPV infection. The protocol was immunoSEQ multiplex PCR, while the TCRdb copy is restricted to in-frame clones and leaves out a portion. This sample carries more than 30,000 clones, with around 19% going to the ten biggest clones. Material: blood buffy coat. The receptors shown here come from a woman aged 18 to 75 with a cervical HPV16 infection that either progressed to CIN3+ or cleared (not recorded which).

About this clone: Read coverage stops 3 residues before the CDR3 terminus; the germline J gene supplies the remainder. The J gene is TRBJ2-1, the V gene TRBV7-3, with a possible D match to TRBD2 (6 bases). This CDR3 comprises 12 residues. Trimming took 1 base from V and 9 from J, leaving 7 bases between them. Germline V lookup: CDR1 SGHTA, CDR2 FQGTGA. Here the CDR3 reads CASSLMRGEQFF. The DNA read from the CDR3 is TGTGCCAGCAGCTTAATGCGGGGTGAG.

On this clone: One end of the junction is discordant with germline, which a read error may explain. From the germline J gene comes the end of the CDR3, since the read stops 3 residues before it. In the same sample, other DNA sequences code for this CDR3. This chain joins TRBV10-2 and TRBJ1-2; the D is unclear. The CDR3 loop spans 14 amino acids. Germline loops: CDR1 WSHSY, CDR2 SAAADI. The sequenced part of the CDR3 DNA is TGCGCCAGCAGTGGGTCTTCCAGGTCCTATGGA. Protein product: CASSGSSRSYG. The full CDR3 is CASSGSSRSYGYTF.

Remarks on this clone: The CDR3 extends 3 residues past the end of the read, so its final part is completed from the germline J gene. The rearrangement joins TRBV7-2 to TRBJ2-5; 10 bases map to TRBD2. The CDR3 has 15 residues. V was pared by 2 bases and J by 2 bases, with 2 bases of the junction left unmatched. The germline CDR1 and CDR2 sequences are SGHTA and FQGNSA. The covered CDR3 bases are TGTGCCAGCAGCTTACAGCGGGGGGGTCAAGAGACC. It translates to CASSLQRGGQET. From start to end, the CDR3 is CASSLQRGGQETQYF.

About this clone itself: The read is 3 residues too short to cover the CDR3 end, so that end is filled in from the germline J gene. The rearrangement links TRBV4-1 to TRBJ2-7, with 8 bases that match TRBD1. The germline V gene encodes CDR1 MGHRA and CDR2 YSYEKL. CDR3 size: 18 residues. Trimming cost V 3 bases and J 3 bases; bases outside gene matches: 16. The CDR3 DNA, read in part, is TGCGCCAGCAGCCATGAACTAGGACAGGGCGGTCTTAGCTACGAG. Protein sequence: CASSHELGQGGLSYE. Given in full, the CDR3 is CASSHELGQGGLSYEQYF.

The CDR3 bases that were read are TGTGCCAGCAGTCGCGGACAGGAAAGGGGC. This gives the protein CASSRGQERG. The full-length CDR3 reads as CASSRGQERGYTF. The V and J genes are TRBV12-3 or TRBV12-4 and TRBJ1-2; 7 nucleotides line up with TRBD1. Read coverage stops 3 residues before the CDR3 terminus; the germline J gene supplies the remainder. This CDR3 has 13 residues.

For this clone: With the read ending 3 residues before the CDR3 end, the germline J gene is used to fill in that end. The chain employs TRBV19 and TRBJ2-5, with D possibly matching TRBD1 (7 bases). The V end lost 5 bases, the J end lost 5 bases, and 15 bases lay between the germline ends. The germline gives CDR1 LNHDA, CDR2 SQIVND (reference sequence). The length of the CDR3 is 14 residues. CDR3 bases read: TGTGCCAGTAGTCTCAGGGGGGTCACGGAGACC. Amino acid sequence: CASSLRGVTET. The entire CDR3 is CASSLRGVTETQYF.

As concerns this clone: The read is 3 residues too short to cover the CDR3 end, so that end is filled in from the germline J gene. The V gene is TRBV19, the J gene TRBJ2-7; D not certain. Germline V lookup: CDR1 LNHDA, CDR2 SQIVND (reference sequence). The V end lost 10 bases, the J end lost 0 bases, and 16 bases lay between the germline ends. This CDR3 region has 14 residues. CDR3 region: CAINRNLGSYEQYF. The sequenced CDR3 bases are TGTGCCATTAACAGAAACCTGGGCTCCTACGAG.

Remarks on this clone: One end of the junction does not line up with germline, which may come from a read error. The CDR3 extends 3 residues past the end of the read, so its final part is completed from the germline J gene. This sample includes further DNA sequences coding for the same CDR3. The chain is built from TRBV7-3 and TRBJ1-3, with TRBD1 as a possible D gene (5 bases). Germline V gene sequence: CDR1 SGHTA, CDR2 FQGTGA. CDR3 length: 14 amino acids. CDR3 sequence: CASSLGTSGNTIYF. CDR3 DNA (partial): TGTGCCAGCAGCTTAGGGACTTCTGGAAACACT.

Comments on this clone: The read stops 3 residues short of the end of the CDR3; the missing end is completed from the germline J gene. The chain links TRBV7-6 to TRBJ1-5, with 8 bases lining up with TRBD1. Germline assignment: CDR1 SGHVS and CDR2 FNYEAQ. This CDR3 has 15 amino acids. The V and J ends lost 5 bases and 2 bases, in that order; junction bases with no gene match: 5. CDR3 DNA (partial): TGTGCCAGCAGCAATGGACAGGGCGGCAATCAGCCC. This gives the protein CASSNGQGGNQP. In full, the CDR3 is CASSNGQGGNQPQHF.

Turning to this clone: The read ends 3 residues early relative to the CDR3; the germline J gene fills the gap. V is TRBV5-4 and J is TRBJ2-3; perhaps TRBD2 as D (6 bases). V was cut by 2 bases and J by 3 bases, with 10 bases left in between. Germline assignment: CDR1 SGHNT and CDR2 YYREEE (reference sequence). The CDR3 extends over 14 amino acids. This chain's CDR3 is CASSLKAGTDTQYF. The CDR3 bases that were read are TGTGCCAGCAGCTTAAAGGCGGGGACAGATACG.

Details on this clone: The CDR3 goes on 3 residues after the read ends, and that part is filled in from the germline J gene. The gene calls are TRBV19 and TRBJ1-2, with D tentatively TRBD1 (5 bases). The V gene's germline CDR1 is LNHDA and CDR2 SQIVND (reference sequence). The CDR3 loop spans 17 amino acids. The DNA read from the CDR3 is TGTGCCAGTAGTATTTGGGGTAGCGGGAGTGTGACAGATACC. This gives the protein CASSIWGSGSVTDT. In full, the CDR3 reads CASSIWGSGSVTDTYTF.

Points on this clone: With the read ending 3 residues before the CDR3 end, the germline J gene is used to fill in that end. The chain combines TRBV6-1 with TRBJ2-6; TRBD1 agrees at 9 bases. The CDR3 is 18 amino acids. The V gene end was trimmed by 2 bases and the J gene end by 1 base; junction bases not matched to a gene: 6. Germline V gene sequence: CDR1 MNHNS, CDR2 SASEGT. The CDR3 sequence: CASSETGQGISGANVLTF. Incomplete CDR3 DNA: TGTGCCAGCAGTGAAACGGGACAGGGTATTTCTGGGGCCAACGTC.

Comment on this clone: The observed sequence ends 3 residues before the CDR3 terminus, with the missing tail filled in from the germline J gene. The V call is TRBV5-4, the J call TRBJ2-1; 9 bases match TRBD1. Germline V CDR1 and CDR2: SGHNT, YYREEE (reference sequence). The CDR3 is 15 amino acids. V dropped 0 bases and J dropped 6; count of bases not matched to a gene: 4. CDR3 bases read: TGTGCCAGCAGCTTGGGGGGACAGGGTGTCAATGAG. Its protein product is CASSLGGQGVNE. The complete CDR3 sequence is CASSLGGQGVNEQFF. The whole variable domain, filled in from reference TRBV5-4 and TRBJ2-1, reads ETGVTQSPTHLIKTRGQQVTLRCSSQSGHNTVSWYQQALGQGPQFIFQYYREEENGRGNFPPRFSGLQFPNYSSELNVNALELDDSALYLCASSLGGQGVNEQFFGPGTRLTVL.

Note on this clone: Coverage ceases 3 residues before the CDR3 finishes, and the germline J gene fills in the end. This rearrangement joins TRBV5-4 to TRBJ2-5, with 7 bases aligning to TRBD2. The germline V gene has CDR1 SGHNT and CDR2 YYREEE (reference sequence). With V trimmed by 4 bases and J by 5 bases, 14 bases remained unmatched. CDR3 length: 16 residues. The CDR3 DNA, read in part, is TGTGCCAGCAGCAGTCGGGAGCGGGGACCTTTGGAGACC. This translates into CASSSRERGPLET. The whole CDR3 sequence reads CASSSRERGPLETQYF. The whole variable domain, remainder taken from reference TRBV5-4 and TRBJ2-5, is ETGVTQSPTHLIKTRGQQVTLRCSSQSGHNTVSWYQQALGQGPQFIFQYYREEENGRGNFPPRFSGLQFPNYSSELNVNALELDDSALYLCASSSRERGPLETQYFGPGTRLLVL.

For this clone: The DNA ends 3 residues before the CDR3 does, and the rest of the CDR3 is filled in from the germline J gene. This rearrangement joins TRBV20-1 to TRBJ2-4; 12 bases are a match to TRBD1. CDR3 length equals 15 residues. Germline V gene data show CDR1 as DFQATT and CDR2 as SNEGSKA (reference sequence). Here the CDR3 reads CSANTGTGGNQPQYF. Partial CDR3 DNA: TGCAGTGCCAACACCGGGACAGGGGGCAATCAGCCT.

As for this clone: The read ends 3 residues early relative to the CDR3; the germline J gene fills the gap. V gene TRBV5-1 combines with J gene TRBJ2-1; maybe TRBD2 (6 bases). Germline values: CDR1 SGHRS, CDR2 YFSETQ. This CDR3 is 17 amino acids long. With 4 bases removed from V and 0 bases from J, the gap between germline ends came to 17 bases. This CDR3 is CASSARGMGSSYNEQFF. The covered CDR3 bases are TGCGCCAGCAGCGCACGGGGGATGGGGAGCTCCTACAATGAG.

In the case of this clone: The read ends 3 residues before the CDR3 terminus; that terminus is restored from the germline J gene. The rearrangement uses TRBV4-2 and TRBJ1-4, with D unclear. This CDR3 spans 16 amino acids. Germline assignment: CDR1 LGHNA and CDR2 YNFKEQ. Trimming took 2 bases from V and 5 from J, leaving 15 bases between them. CDR3 protein: CASSQMGSGLNEKLFF. CDR3 DNA, as far as it was read: TGTGCCAGCAGCCAAATGGGAAGCGGACTAAATGAAAAA.

Worth noting for this clone: The read is 3 residues too short to cover the CDR3 end, so that end is filled in from the germline J gene. The V gene is TRBV2, the J gene TRBJ2-5; D is undetermined. CDR1 is SNHLY, CDR2 FYNNEI, per germline. This CDR3 region has 16 residues. The V and J ends lost 1 base and 3 bases respectively, with 15 bases between them. This CDR3 reads CASSEGIGSLKETQYF. The sequenced CDR3 bases are TGTGCCAGCAGTGAAGGAATCGGTTCCCTTAAAGAGACC.